These 10 T cell receptor beta chains originate from one sample sequenced in a study of technical replicates of blood from several donors. Clones were sequenced by immunoSEQ multiplex PCR, and TCRdb holds only the in-frame ones, with some missing. Of around 92,000 clones detected, approximately 94% appear once; the ten largest clones hold roughly 0.2%. Source material: T cells isolated from PBMCs. These receptors were collected from a human donor in good health.

V usage is TRBV7-2 and J usage is TRBJ2-5; TRBD2 is a possible D gene (6 bases). Germline-derived CDR1 and CDR2 are SGHTA and FQGNSA. There are 15 residues in the CDR3. Trimming removed 1 base at V and 3 bases at J, with 12 bases between. Here the CDR3 reads CASSLVPGVKETQYF. CDR3 nucleotide sequence: TGTGCCAGCAGCTTAGTACCGGGGGTGAAAGAGACCCAGTACTTC.

This chain joins TRBV29-1 and TRBJ2-3, with 7 positions matching TRBD2. Germline V lookup: CDR1 SQVTM, CDR2 ANQGSEA. CDR3 length equals 13 residues. V was pared by 6 bases and J by 2 bases, with 5 bases of the junction left unmatched. The CDR3 sequence: CSVDLAATDTQYF. CDR3 nucleotides: TGCAGCGTGGACCTAGCGGCCACAGATACGCAGTATTTT.

The CDR3 here is CASSFLLVGSGNSYEQYF. CDR3 sequence (DNA): TGTGCCAGCAGTTTTCTTTTAGTGGGAAGCGGTAACTCCTACGAGCAGTACTTC. V usage is TRBV28 and J usage is TRBJ2-7; D is perhaps TRBD2 (5 bases). V dropped 3 bases and J dropped 0 bases, with 21 bases sitting between them. The CDR3 is 18 residues long. Per the germline V gene, CDR1 is MDHEN and CDR2 is SYDVKM.

The chain links TRBV2 to TRBJ2-7; a weak D match, TRBD2 (5 bases). With 6 bases removed from V and 2 bases from J, the gap between germline ends came to 11 bases. The CDR3 runs 13 residues. The germline V gene has CDR1 SNHLY and CDR2 FYNNEI. In nucleotides, the CDR3 is TGTGCCAGCAGGGGTGGGAGCCCCTACGAGCAGTACTTC. It specifies CASRGGSPYEQYF.

This clone came up once. This chain links TRBV5-1 with TRBJ2-4; 8 bases align to TRBD2. The junction had 26 bases not matched to a gene; V was cut back by 3 bases and J by 0 bases. This CDR3 region has 23 residues. In germline, CDR1 is SGHRS, CDR2 YFSETQ. The CDR3 sequence: CASSSLKTLTERELLLAKNIQYF. In DNA, the CDR3 is TGCGCCAGCAGCTCTCTAAAGACTCTCACCGAGCGGGAGCTCCTACTAGCCAAAAACATTCAGTACTTC.

DNA of the CDR3: TGTGCCAGCAGCTTAGCCAGGGGGCGGCTCTACGAGCAGTACTTC. Translating gives CASSLARGRLYEQYF. V gene TRBV11-2 combines with J gene TRBJ2-7; 8 nucleotides agree with TRBD1. V trimming: 1 base; J trimming: 3 bases; junction bases outside the gene matches: 5. The CDR3 totals 15 residues. Germline CDR1 SGHAT, CDR2 FQNNGV.

The gene calls are TRBV27 and TRBJ2-7; TRBD2 is a possible D gene (7 bases). Germline CDR1 MNHEY, CDR2 SMNVEV (reference sequence). The CDR3 is 15 amino acids. V lost 7 bases and J 7 bases, leaving 23 bases between the germline ends. The CDR3 DNA reads TGTGCCAGCATGCCCCCCGGGGGGCCTAATGTGGAGCAGTACTTC. Protein sequence: CASMPPGGPNVEQYF.

The chain combines TRBV5-4 with TRBJ2-7, with 12 bases aligning to TRBD2. The germline V gene encodes CDR1 SGHNT and CDR2 YYREEE (reference sequence). V lost 3 bases to trimming and J lost 4 bases; unmatched junction nucleotides: 2. This CDR3 comprises 14 residues. The CDR3 nucleotides read TGTGCCAGCAGCTCGACTAGCGGGAGTTACGAGCAGTACTTC. Protein sequence: CASSSTSGSYEQYF.

The chain employs TRBV19 and TRBJ1-2, with D unresolved. Germline V gene sequence: CDR1 LNHDA, CDR2 SQIVND (reference sequence). Trimming pared 3 bases from V and 7 bases from J, leaving 24 bases between. There are 17 residues in the CDR3. CDR3 sequence reads: CASSIPNVNRYEGGYTF. The DNA of the CDR3 is TGTGCCAGTAGTATTCCGAACGTGAACAGATATGAAGGTGGCTACACCTTC.

This chain uses TRBV2 with TRBJ1-6, with a tentative D call TRBD1 (5 bases). The CDR3 spans 16 residues. The germline gives CDR1 SNHLY, CDR2 FYNNEI. V lost 11 bases and J 7 bases, leaving 24 bases between the germline ends. The CDR3 DNA follows: TGTGCCTGCTCGAGATCAGGGATGGTGCAGAATTCACCCCTCCACTTT. Its translation: CACSRSGMVQNSPLHF.